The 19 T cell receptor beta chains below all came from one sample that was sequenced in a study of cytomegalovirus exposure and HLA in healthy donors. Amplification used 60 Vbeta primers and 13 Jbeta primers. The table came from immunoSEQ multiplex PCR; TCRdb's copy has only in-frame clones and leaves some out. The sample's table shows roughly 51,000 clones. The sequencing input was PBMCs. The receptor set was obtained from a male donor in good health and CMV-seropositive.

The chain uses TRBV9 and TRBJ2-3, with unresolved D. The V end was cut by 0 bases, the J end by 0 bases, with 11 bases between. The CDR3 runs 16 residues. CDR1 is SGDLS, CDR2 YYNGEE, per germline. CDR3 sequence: CASSVVRSLSTDTQYF. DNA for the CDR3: TGTGCCAGCAGCGTAGTCAGGTCCCTTAGCACAGATACGCAGTATTTT. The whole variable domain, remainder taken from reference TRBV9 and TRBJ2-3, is DSGVTQTPKHLITATGQRVTLRCSPRSGDLSVYWYQQSLDQGLQFLIQYYNGEERAKGNILERFSAQQFPDLHSELNLSSLELGDSALYFCASSVVRSLSTDTQYFGPGTRLTVL.

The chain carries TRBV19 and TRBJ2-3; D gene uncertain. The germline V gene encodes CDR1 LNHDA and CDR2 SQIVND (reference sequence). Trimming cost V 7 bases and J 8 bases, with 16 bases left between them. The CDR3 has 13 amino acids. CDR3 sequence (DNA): TGTGCCAGTACCCCAAGCTACGCCCCTACGCAGTATTTT. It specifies CASTPSYAPTQYF.

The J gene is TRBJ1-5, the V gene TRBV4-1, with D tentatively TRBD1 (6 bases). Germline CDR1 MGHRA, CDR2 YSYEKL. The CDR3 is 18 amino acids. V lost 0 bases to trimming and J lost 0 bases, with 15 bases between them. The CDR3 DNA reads TGCGCCAGCAGCCAAGACAGGGGCGAATTTTATAGCAATCAGCCCCAGCATTTT. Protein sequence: CASSQDRGEFYSNQPQHF.

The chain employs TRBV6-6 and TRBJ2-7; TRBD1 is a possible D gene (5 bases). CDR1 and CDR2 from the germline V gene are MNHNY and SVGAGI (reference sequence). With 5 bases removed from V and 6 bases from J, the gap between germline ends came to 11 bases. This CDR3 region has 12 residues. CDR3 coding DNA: TGTGCCAGCAGTCCAGACAGTCCCGAGCAGTACTTC. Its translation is CASSPDSPEQYF.

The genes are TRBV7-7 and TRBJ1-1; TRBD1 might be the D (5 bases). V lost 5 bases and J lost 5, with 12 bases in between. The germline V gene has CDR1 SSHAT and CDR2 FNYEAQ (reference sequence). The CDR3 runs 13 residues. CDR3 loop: CASSLSQGTEAFF. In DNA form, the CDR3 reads TGTGCCAGCAGCCTTAGCCAGGGAACTGAAGCTTTCTTT.

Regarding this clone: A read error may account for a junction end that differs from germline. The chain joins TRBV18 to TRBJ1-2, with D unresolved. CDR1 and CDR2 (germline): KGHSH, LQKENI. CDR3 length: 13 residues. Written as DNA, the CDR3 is TGTGCCAGCCCACCCGGCGGGGACTATGGCTACACCTTC. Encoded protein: CASPPGGDYGYTF.

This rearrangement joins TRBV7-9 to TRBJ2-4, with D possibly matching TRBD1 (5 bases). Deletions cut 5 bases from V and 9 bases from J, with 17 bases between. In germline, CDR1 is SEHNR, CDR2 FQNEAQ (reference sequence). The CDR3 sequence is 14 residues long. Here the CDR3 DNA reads TGTGCCAGCAGCCCACGGACACCCCCGCTCATTCAGTACTTC. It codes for CASSPRTPPLIQYF.

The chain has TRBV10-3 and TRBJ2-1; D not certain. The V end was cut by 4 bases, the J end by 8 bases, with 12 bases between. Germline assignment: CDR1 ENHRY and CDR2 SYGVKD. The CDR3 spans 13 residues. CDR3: CAISVGTPDEQFF. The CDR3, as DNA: TGTGCCATCAGTGTGGGCACCCCAGATGAGCAGTTCTTC.

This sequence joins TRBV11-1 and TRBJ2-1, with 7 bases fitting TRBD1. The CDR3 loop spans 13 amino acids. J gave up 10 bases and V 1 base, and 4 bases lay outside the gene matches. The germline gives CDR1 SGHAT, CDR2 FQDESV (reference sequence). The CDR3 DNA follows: TGTGCCAGCAGCTTAGAACAGGGGAACGAGCAGTTCTTC. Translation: CASSLEQGNEQFF.

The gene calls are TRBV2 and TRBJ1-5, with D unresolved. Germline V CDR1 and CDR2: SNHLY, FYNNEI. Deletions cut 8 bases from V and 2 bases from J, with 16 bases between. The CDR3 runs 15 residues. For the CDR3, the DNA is TGTGCCAGCTTTCCAGGCGAGTTTCGCAATCAGCCCCAGCATTTT. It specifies CASFPGEFRNQPQHF.

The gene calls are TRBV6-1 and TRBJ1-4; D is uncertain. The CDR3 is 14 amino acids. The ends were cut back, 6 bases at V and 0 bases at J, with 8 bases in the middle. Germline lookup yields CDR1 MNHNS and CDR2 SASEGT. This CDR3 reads CASSGVATNEKLFF. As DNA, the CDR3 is TGTGCCAGCAGCGGGGTTGCAACTAATGAAAAACTGTTTTTT.

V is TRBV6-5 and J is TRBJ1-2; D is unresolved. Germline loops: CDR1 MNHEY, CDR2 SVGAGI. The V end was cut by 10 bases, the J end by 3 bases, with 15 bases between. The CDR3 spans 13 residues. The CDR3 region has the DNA TGTGCCATCCACCAAGGACTTGACTATGGCTACACCTTC. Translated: CAIHQGLDYGYTF.

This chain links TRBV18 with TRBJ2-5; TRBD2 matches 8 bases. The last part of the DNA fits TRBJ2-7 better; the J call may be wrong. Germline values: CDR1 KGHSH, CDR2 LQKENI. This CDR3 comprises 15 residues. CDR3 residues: CASSPIGTSIYEQYF. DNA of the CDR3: TGTGCCAGCTCACCAATCGGGACTAGTATCTACGAGCAGTACTTC.

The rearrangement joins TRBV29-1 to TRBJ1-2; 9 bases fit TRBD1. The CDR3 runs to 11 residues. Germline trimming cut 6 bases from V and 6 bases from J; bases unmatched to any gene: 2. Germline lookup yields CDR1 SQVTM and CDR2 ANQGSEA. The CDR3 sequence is CSVRTGDGYTF. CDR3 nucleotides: TGCAGCGTACGGACAGGGGATGGCTACACCTTC.

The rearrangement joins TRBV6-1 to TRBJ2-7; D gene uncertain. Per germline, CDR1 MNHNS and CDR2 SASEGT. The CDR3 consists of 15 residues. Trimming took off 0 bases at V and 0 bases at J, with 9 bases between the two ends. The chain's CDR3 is CASSEAPPGSYEQYF. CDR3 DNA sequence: TGTGCCAGCAGTGAAGCACCCCCCGGCTCCTACGAGCAGTACTTC.

The chain's CDR3 is CASSGTGANQPQHF. CDR3 coding DNA: TGTGCCAGCAGTGGGACAGGGGCGAATCAGCCCCAGCATTTT. V and J are TRBV2 and TRBJ1-5; 9 positions match TRBD1. The V segment lost 4 bases and the J segment 4 bases; nucleotides outside the gene matches: 2. Looked up from germline, CDR1 is SNHLY and CDR2 is FYNNEI. This CDR3 spans 14 amino acids.

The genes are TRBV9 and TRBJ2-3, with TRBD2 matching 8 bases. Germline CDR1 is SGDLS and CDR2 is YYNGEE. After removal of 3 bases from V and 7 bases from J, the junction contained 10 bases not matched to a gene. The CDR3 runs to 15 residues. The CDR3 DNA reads TGTGCCAGCAGCGCGGGGGGGGGATTCGTGAATACGCAGTATTTT. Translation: CASSAGGGFVNTQYF.

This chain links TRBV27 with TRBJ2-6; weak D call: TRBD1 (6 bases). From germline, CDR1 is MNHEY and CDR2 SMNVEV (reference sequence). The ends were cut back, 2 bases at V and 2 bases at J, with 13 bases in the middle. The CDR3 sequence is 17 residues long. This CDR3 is CASSLPYREAGANVLTF. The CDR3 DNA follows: TGTGCCAGCAGTTTACCCTACAGGGAAGCTGGGGCCAACGTCCTGACTTTC. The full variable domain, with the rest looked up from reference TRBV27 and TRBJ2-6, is EAQVTQNPRYLITVTGKKLTVTCSQNMNHEYMSWYRQDPGLGLRQIYYSMNVEVTDKGDVPEGYKVSRKEKRNFPLILESPSPNQTSLYFCASSLPYREAGANVLTFGAGSRLTVL.

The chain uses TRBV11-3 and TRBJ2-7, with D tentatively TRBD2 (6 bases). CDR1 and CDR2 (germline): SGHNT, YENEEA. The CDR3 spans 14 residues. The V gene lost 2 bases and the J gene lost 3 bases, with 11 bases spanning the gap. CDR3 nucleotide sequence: TGTGCCAGCAGCTTAAACGGGGGAAACTACGAGCAGTACTTC. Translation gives CASSLNGGNYEQYF.